The sequence of this T cell receptor beta chain was determined in a study of cytomegalovirus exposure and HLA in healthy donors. PCR primers comprised 60 Vbeta and 13 Jbeta primers. Profiled with immunoSEQ multiplex PCR; TCRdb holds only in-frame clones, not every one. The sample consists of 170,000 or so clones, more than 70% of them appearing once. Overall study findings and caveats: Most CMV-associated TCR beta chains were later found to appear HLA-restricted. Most of the TCR beta V segments (in an earlier analysis) were productive either about 87% or about 30% of the time. What TCR beta sequences reportedly achieved was accurate prediction of HLA-A and HLA-B alleles in most subjects.

A note on this clone: Its matching antigen is unknown.

The V gene lost 0 bases and the J gene lost 6 bases, with 11 bases spanning the gap. Germline assignment: CDR1 MNHEY and CDR2 SVGAGI. The CDR3 length is 15 residues. The clonotype was recovered from a boy between 2 and 10 years old in good health and CMV-seronegative. Material: PBMCs. The chain uses TRBV6-5 and TRBJ1-4; TRBD1 is a possible D gene (5 bases). CDR3 loop: CASSYSGGGYEKLFF. The CDR3 bases are TGTGCCAGCAGTTACTCGGGGGGTGGGTATGAAAAACTGTTTTTT.